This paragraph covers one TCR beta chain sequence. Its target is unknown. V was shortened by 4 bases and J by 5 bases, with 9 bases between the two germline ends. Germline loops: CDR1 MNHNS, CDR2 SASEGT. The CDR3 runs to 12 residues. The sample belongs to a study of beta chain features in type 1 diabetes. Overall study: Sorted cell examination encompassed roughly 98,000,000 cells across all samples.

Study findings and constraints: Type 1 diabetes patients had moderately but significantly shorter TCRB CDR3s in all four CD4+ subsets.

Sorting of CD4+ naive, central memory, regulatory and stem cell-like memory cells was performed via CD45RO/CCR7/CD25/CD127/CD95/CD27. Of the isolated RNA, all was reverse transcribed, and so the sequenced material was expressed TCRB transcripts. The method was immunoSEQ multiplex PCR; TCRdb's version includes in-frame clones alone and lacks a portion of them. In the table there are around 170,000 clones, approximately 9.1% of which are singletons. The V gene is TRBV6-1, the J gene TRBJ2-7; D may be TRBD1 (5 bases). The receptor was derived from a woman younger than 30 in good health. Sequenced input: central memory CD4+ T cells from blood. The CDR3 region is CASSGRVDEQYF. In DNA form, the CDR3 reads TGTGCCAGCAGTGGCAGGGTCGACGAGCAGTACTTC.